The 24 T cell receptor beta chains in this list originate from one sample, sequenced in a study of T cells in Graves' hyperthyroidism and ophthalmopathy. The CDR3 regions of TCR beta were amplified from RNA transcripts. The TCR CDR3 first-round RT-PCR relied on the HTBI primer set. TCRdb called the multiplex PCR reads again in MiXCR, with one record for every CDR3 protein. The sample lists about 410,000 distinct CDR3 sequences, about 14% seen once, with around 13% in the top ten. The specimen sequenced was blood. The origin of the receptors is a man aged 18 to 29 with Graves' ophthalmopathy.

About this clonotype itself: A clone one base away is much larger, so this may be a read error. This chain uses TRBV20-1 with TRBJ1-1; unclear D gene. This CDR3 is 14 amino acids long. Germline V gene lookup returns CDR1 DFQATT and CDR2 SNEGSKA (reference sequence). The CDR3 is CSSRDGETNTEAFF. The DNA of the CDR3 is TGCAGTTCTAGAGACGGCGAGACGAACACTGAAGCTTTCTTT.

This clonotype was observed a few times. The V and J genes are TRBV5-1 and TRBJ2-7; possible D gene TRBD1, 6 bases. The CDR3 sequence is 13 residues long. Germline V gene sequence: CDR1 SGHRS, CDR2 YFSETQ. V lost 3 bases and J lost 1, with 8 bases in between. In DNA form, the CDR3 reads TGCGCCAGCAGCTCCGGGACATCCTACGAGCAGTACTTC. Its protein product is CASSSGTSYEQYF.

CDR3 nucleotide sequence: TGCAGTGCTGGGGGGACTAGCGGGGGCCAAGAGACCCAGTACTTC. Residues: CSAGGTSGGQETQYF. This chain joins TRBV20-1 and TRBJ2-5; TRBD2 matches 14 bases. This CDR3 has 15 residues. Per germline, CDR1 DFQATT and CDR2 SNEGSKA (reference sequence). Germline trimming cut 5 bases from V and 1 base from J; bases unmatched to any gene: 3.

This clonotype was observed many times. The rearrangement links TRBV7-2 to TRBJ1-1; TRBD1 might be the D (5 bases). The CDR3 contains 15 residues. Germline V gives CDR1 SGHTA, CDR2 FQGNSA. V gave up 3 bases and J gave up 3 bases, with 14 bases separating them. CDR3 in DNA: TGTGCCAGCAGCTTCGTTTGGGGGGTGTACACTGAAGCTTTCTTT. Amino acids: CASSFVWGVYTEAFF.

This clonotype was recorded once. A read error may be the cause here, since a much bigger clone is one base away. The chain recombines TRBV7-2 with TRBJ2-7; 10 bases agree with TRBD2. The CDR3 length is 16 residues. Germline assignment: CDR1 SGHTA and CDR2 FQGNSA. V was clipped by 1 base and J by 2 bases; unmatched bases: 5. The chain's CDR3 is CASSLGPAGGPYEQYF. In DNA, the CDR3 is TGTGCCAGCAGCTTAGGCCCAGCGGGGGGGCCCTACGAGCAGTACTTC.

The rearrangement joins TRBV9 to TRBJ2-7; 7 bases are shared with TRBD2. The CDR3 totals 15 residues. Germline-derived CDR1 and CDR2 are SGDLS and YYNGEE. Trimming took 0 bases from V and 1 from J; bases not matched to a gene: 4. CDR3 sequence (DNA): TGTGCCAGCAGCGTAGGGGCGGGAGATTCCTACGAGCAGTACTTC. Its protein product is CASSVGAGDSYEQYF.

This clonotype was detected a few times. The chain links TRBV7-9 to TRBJ1-4, with TRBD1 identical over 9 bases. Germline values: CDR1 SEHNR, CDR2 FQNEAQ (reference sequence). This CDR3 has 14 amino acids. V trimming: 3 bases; J trimming: 8 bases; junction bases outside the gene matches: 4. CDR3 protein: CASSFWTGDEKLFF. The CDR3 region has the DNA TGTGCCAGCAGCTTTTGGACAGGGGACGAAAAACTGTTTTTT.

This clonotype was seen a handful of times. The chain combines TRBV3-1 with TRBJ2-3; D perhaps matches TRBD2 (6 bases). The germline CDR1 and CDR2 sequences are LGHDT and YNNKEL (reference sequence). This CDR3 is built from 15 residues. V gave up 3 bases and J gave up 1 base, with 11 bases separating them. CDR3 sequence (DNA): TGTGCCAGCAGCCAGCCCAGGGAGGGCACAGATACGCAGTATTTT. As protein: CASSQPREGTDTQYF.

There are many counts of this clonotype. CDR3 DNA sequence: TGTGCCAGCAGTTCGACAGGGGATGGTGAAAAACTGTTTTTT. This encodes CASSSTGDGEKLFF. V gene TRBV12-3 or TRBV12-4 combines with J gene TRBJ1-4, with TRBD1 identical over 8 bases. CDR3 length: 14 residues. With 4 bases clipped from V and 7 bases from J, the junction kept 5 bases outside the gene matches.

This clonotype was seen repeatedly, ten times or more. V and J are TRBV5-1 and TRBJ1-2; D gene uncertain. Germline-derived CDR1 and CDR2 are SGHRS and YFSETQ. The V end lost 5 bases, the J end lost 3 bases, and 14 bases lay between the germline ends. The CDR3 spans 14 residues. CDR3 nucleotides: TGCGCCAGCAGGAGAGAGCCCTCGGACTATGGCTACACCTTC. Translating gives CASRREPSDYGYTF.

Ten or more counts support this clonotype. CDR3 sequence reads: CASTVARRGGHEQYF. The CDR3 nucleotides read TGTGCCAGCACCGTCGCGCGACGGGGTGGCCACGAGCAGTACTTC. This chain uses TRBV12-3 or TRBV12-4 with TRBJ2-7, with D maybe TRBD2 (5 bases). CDR3 length: 15 amino acids. The V gene lost 7 bases and the J gene lost 5 bases, with 21 bases spanning the gap.

V and J are TRBV5-8 and TRBJ1-5, with 7 positions matching TRBD1. Germline V gene data show CDR1 as SGHTS and CDR2 as YDEGEE. The V segment lost 3 bases and the J segment 3 bases; nucleotides outside the gene matches: 15. The CDR3 runs to 18 residues. CDR3 protein: CASSYLSVLGQNNQPQHF. CDR3 nucleotide sequence: TGTGCCAGCAGCTACCTGAGCGTATTGGGACAGAACAATCAGCCCCAGCATTTT.

This clonotype has more than one count but fewer than ten. The chain combines TRBV14 with TRBJ1-1; a possible D gene is TRBD1 (5 bases). The CDR3 has 14 amino acids. CDR1 is SGHDN, CDR2 FVKESK, per germline. Trimming stripped 5 bases from V and 8 bases from J, with 18 bases between. The CDR3 here is CASSGHIDGPEAFF. CDR3 coding DNA: TGTGCCAGCAGCGGACACATAGACGGGCCAGAAGCTTTCTTT.

This sequence joins TRBV27 and TRBJ2-7; 9 bases match TRBD1. The germline V gene encodes CDR1 MNHEY and CDR2 SMNVEV (reference sequence). After removal of 1 base from V and 6 bases from J, the junction contained 7 bases not matched to a gene. CDR3 length: 15 amino acids. In nucleotides, the CDR3 is TGTGCCAGCAGTTTATTGACAGGGGGGCTCTCCGAGCAGTACTTC. Its translation: CASSLLTGGLSEQYF.

The V and J genes are TRBV2 and TRBJ2-1, with 8 bases that match TRBD2. The CDR3 loop spans 14 amino acids. Per the germline V gene, CDR1 is SNHLY and CDR2 is FYNNEI. V shed 4 bases and J 4 bases; nucleotides not matched to a gene: 3. The CDR3 DNA follows: TGTGCCAGCAGTGTATCGGGGGGGTACAATGAGCAGTTCTTC. This sequence encodes CASSVSGGYNEQFF.

This clonotype was counted ten times or more. The V call is TRBV5-1, the J call TRBJ2-7; 11 positions match TRBD1. Germline values: CDR1 SGHRS, CDR2 YFSETQ. CDR3 length: 16 residues. Losses at the gene ends were 4 bases for V and 2 bases for J; bases not matched to a gene: 8. The CDR3 DNA sequence: TGCGCCAGCAGCACAGGGACAGGGGGTTGGCCCTACGAGCAGTACTTC. Translation gives CASSTGTGGWPYEQYF.

This clonotype was detected ten times or more. J is TRBJ2-1 and V is TRBV18, with D unresolved. V was shortened by 5 bases and J by 1 base, with 6 bases between the two germline ends. CDR1 and CDR2 (germline): KGHSH, LQKENI. CDR3 size: 13 residues. This chain's CDR3 is CASSWESYNEQFF. As DNA, the CDR3 is TGTGCCAGCTCATGGGAATCCTACAATGAGCAGTTCTTC.

In this sample, this clonotype turned up many times. The chain uses TRBV30 and TRBJ2-3; 9 positions agree with TRBD1. Trimming removed 1 base from V and 3 bases from J; junction bases left unmatched: 5. The germline CDR1 and CDR2 sequences are GTSNPN and SVGIG (reference sequence). The CDR3 contains 15 residues. The chain's CDR3 is CAWSADRGRTDTQYF. In DNA form, the CDR3 reads TGTGCCTGGAGTGCCGACAGGGGGAGGACAGATACGCAGTATTTT.

This clonotype has more than one count but fewer than ten. The chain joins TRBV18 to TRBJ1-1, with a weak D call TRBD1 (5 bases). Germline-derived CDR1 and CDR2 are KGHSH and LQKENI. V was clipped by 0 bases and J by 4 bases, with 15 bases between them. This CDR3 is built from 16 residues. The DNA of the CDR3 is TGTGCCAGCTCACCACCCCGGGGGACGTTGGGCACTGAAGCTTTCTTT. Protein: CASSPPRGTLGTEAFF.

The chain combines TRBV20-1 with TRBJ1-5; D gene unclear. CDR3 length: 13 residues. With 4 bases removed from V and 0 bases from J, the gap between germline ends came to 7 bases. Germline lookup yields CDR1 DFQATT and CDR2 SNEGSKA (reference sequence). CDR3 in amino acids: CSATPDSNQPQHF. The CDR3 coding sequence is TGCAGTGCTACTCCTGATAGCAATCAGCCCCAGCATTTT.

At least ten counts were recorded for this clonotype. The chain uses TRBV3-1 and TRBJ2-7, with D possibly matching TRBD1 (6 bases). Germline V gene lookup returns CDR1 LGHDT and CDR2 YNNKEL (reference sequence). Trimming stripped 1 base from V and 5 bases from J, with 15 bases between. The CDR3 has 15 residues. The CDR3 coding sequence is TGTGCCAGCAGCCAAGGGTCCCCAGGGGACCACGAGCAGTACTTC. Translated, it gives CASSQGSPGDHEQYF.

This clonotype was observed many times. This chain uses TRBV5-1 with TRBJ2-1; 8 bases align to TRBD2. The CDR3 is made up of 15 amino acids. CDR1 SGHRS and CDR2 YFSETQ come from the germline V gene. V lost 5 bases and J lost 0; bases outside the gene matches: 4. In DNA, the CDR3 is TGCGCCAGCAGACAAACTAGCGGCTCCTACAATGAGCAGTTCTTC. The encoded protein is CASRQTSGSYNEQFF. Complete variable domain (other parts from reference TRBV5-1 and TRBJ2-1): KAGVTQTPRYLIKTRGQQVTLSCSPISGHRSVSWYQQTPGQGLQFLFEYFSETQRNKGNFPGRFSGRQFSNSRSEMNVSTLELGDSALYLCASRQTSGSYNEQFFGPGTRLTVL.

There are many counts of this clonotype. V gene TRBV20-1 combines with J gene TRBJ1-1; tentatively, D is TRBD1 (5 bases). CDR1 and CDR2 (germline): DFQATT, SNEGSKA (reference sequence). Trimming took off 8 bases at V and 3 bases at J, with 16 bases between the two ends. This CDR3 is built from 13 residues. The CDR3 here is CSSPADSYTEAFF. The CDR3 coding sequence is TGCAGTTCCCCCGCCGACAGTTACACTGAAGCTTTCTTT.

A few counts support this clonotype. The chain employs TRBV7-2 and TRBJ1-2, with TRBD1 as a possible D gene (5 bases). The CDR3 has 13 residues. The V gene's germline CDR1 is SGHTA and CDR2 FQGNSA. V lost 5 bases and J 4 bases, leaving 11 bases between the germline ends. The CDR3 region has the DNA TGTGCCAGCAGCGTGGGGACTGCCTATGGCTACACCTTC. This sequence encodes CASSVGTAYGYTF.